This T cell receptor (beta chain) is drawn from a study of vaccination and CD4 T cells after COVID-19. Study details: The convalescents were made up of six males and four females, two of whom were Hispanic. Researchers treated control cultures with a CEFX pool, an HIV-1 Nef pool, or no peptide. Overall study results and limits: SARS-CoV-2-reactive clonotypes rose nonsignificantly, with the median going from roughly 19 to 38.

Treatment indicated: approximately 9-day PBMC culture with coronavirus spike peptide pools or control peptides (ViraFEST assay). Researchers used the Oncomine TCR Beta short-read assay to sequence DNA from cultured CD4+ T cells. Scientists extracted genomic DNA from CD4+ T cells grown in culture. TCRdb used MiXCR to reprocess the PCR reads, holding one entry per CDR3 protein. The sample holds around 19,000 distinct CDR3 sequences, 50% to 65% seen once. The V segment lost 0 bases and the J segment 9 bases; nucleotides outside the gene matches: 2. The CDR3 extends over 11 amino acids. The germline gives CDR1 DFQATT, CDR2 SNEGSKA (reference sequence). This clonotype turned up a few times. Its antigen is as yet unknown.

The receptor's source is a human donor who had recovered from COVID-19. The chain carries TRBV20-1 and TRBJ2-7; TRBD2 aligns across 7 bases. Sequenced input: CD4+ T cells from blood, cultured in vitro. In DNA form, the CDR3 reads TGCAGTGCTAGAGATGGGAGGGGGCAGTACTTC. Its translation is CSARDGRGQYF.